This is a list of T cell receptor beta chains from one sample in a study of cytomegalovirus exposure and HLA in healthy donors. Measured with immunoSEQ multiplex PCR; TCRdb has only the in-frame clones, and not every one. The data hold about 130,000 clones, with around 80% observed a single time. The sample was PBMCs. These receptors all stem from a female donor in good health and CMV-seronegative. The CDR3 runs from the conserved cysteine through the conserved F or W. Each record gives: J gene, V gene, D gene, clone size, CDR3 DNA, CDR3 protein. The D gene is left open where the match is weak. Where a row states a size, it is once, few, many or the class of an expanded clone; other rows omit it.

TRBJ1-1	TRBV28	NA	NA	TGTGCCAGCAGTTTAACAGGGAGTGAAGCTTTCTTT	CASSLTGSEAFF
TRBJ2-7	TRBV5-1	TRBD2	once	TGCGCCAGCAGCGCGGGACTTCGGGACTACCCCTACGAGCAGTACTTC	CASSAGLRDYPYEQYF
TRBJ1-4	TRBV7-2	NA	NA	TGTGCCAGCAGCCCAGGGCCTAATGAAAAACTGTTTTTT	CASSPGPNEKLFF
TRBJ2-1	TRBV6-1	NA	NA	TGTGCCAGCCCTAGCAACGGGGGTGAGCAGTTCTTC	CASPSNGGEQFF
TRBJ2-2	TRBV11-3	TRBD2	NA	TGTGCCAGCAGCTTCCTAGCGGGGATGAACACCGGGGAGCTGTTTTTT	CASSFLAGMNTGELFF
TRBJ1-6	TRBV27	NA	NA	TGTGCCAGCAGTCCCACAGGGACCGTCTCCTATAATTCACCCCTCCACTTT	CASSPTGTVSYNSPLHF
TRBJ2-7	TRBV28	TRBD1	NA	TGTGCCAGCAGTTGGGACAGGGCCGCGAGCTCCTACGAGCAGTACTTC	CASSWDRAASSYEQYF
TRBJ2-1	TRBV5-4	TRBD2	NA	TGTGCCAGCAGCTGGGGACTAGCGGGGGCCCACAATGAGCAGTTCTTC	CASSWGLAGAHNEQFF
TRBJ2-3	TRBV19	NA	few	TGTGCCAGTAGTATATCAACGGGAGCCCCAGATACGCAGTATTTT	CASSISTGAPDTQYF
TRBJ2-7	TRBV10-3	NA	few	TGTGCCACGGAGGAGCGGGCGGGCGCCTACGAGCAGTACTTC	CATEERAGAYEQYF
TRBJ2-2	TRBV6-1	NA	NA	TGTGCCACCAACCGGCGGGGCGGGGAGCTGTTTTTT	CATNRRGGELFF
TRBJ1-1	TRBV20-1	NA	once	TGCAGTGCTCTCAACACTGAAGCTTTCTTT	CSALNTEAFF
TRBJ2-7	TRBV19	TRBD2	NA	TGTGCCACCGGACTAGCGGGAGACTCCTACGAGCAGTACTTC	CATGLAGDSYEQYF
TRBJ2-1	TRBV4-2	TRBD2	NA	TGTGCCAGCAGCCAAGATCCCGGGGGGGAGGGTTACAATGAGCAGTTCTTC	CASSQDPGGEGYNEQFF
TRBJ1-1	TRBV19	TRBD1	NA	TGTGCCAGTAGTATGGGGACAGGGGTGGCTGAAGCTTTCTTT	CASSMGTGVAEAFF
TRBJ2-1	TRBV5-1	NA	NA	TGCGCCAGCAGCTCTCCCAGTACCTCCTACAATGAGCAGTTCTTC	CASSSPSTSYNEQFF
TRBJ1-5	TRBV30	TRBD1	NA	TGTGCCTGGAGTCCTGGACAGGGTCCGCTTCAGCCCCAGCATTTT	CAWSPGQGPLQPQHF
TRBJ1-5	TRBV5-6	TRBD1	NA	TGTGCCAGCAGCTTGGGAGCAGGGGGAGGCAATCAGCCCCAGCATTTT	CASSLGAGGGNQPQHF
TRBJ2-5	TRBV2	TRBD1	NA	TGTGCCAGCAGTGCTCAGACAGGGGTCGAGACCCAGTACTTC	CASSAQTGVETQYF
TRBJ2-3	TRBV7-9	NA	NA	TGTGCCAGCAGCTCCCTCCTCCTCTTGGCGTATTTT	CASSSLLLLAYF
TRBJ1-5	TRBV4-3	TRBD1	NA	TGCGCCAGCAGCCAAGAGTGGACAGGCCCCAATCAGCCCCAGCATTTT	CASSQEWTGPNQPQHF
TRBJ2-1	TRBV11-2	TRBD2	NA	TGTGCCAGCAGCTCCGGGGGGTCCCTTTCCTACAATGAGCAGTTCTTC	CASSSGGSLSYNEQFF
TRBJ2-5	TRBV7-2	NA	few	TGTGCCAGCAGCTTAGCCTTAGTTACGGAGACCCAGTACTTC	CASSLALVTETQYF
TRBJ1-2	TRBV6-1	TRBD1	NA	TGTGCCAGCAGTGACCATGGGACAGCTAACTATGGCTACACCTTC	CASSDHGTANYGYTF
TRBJ2-7	TRBV7-2	TRBD1	NA	TGTGCCAGCAGCTTAGAGGCAGGGGGCCAACGGGAGCAGTACTTC	CASSLEAGGQREQYF
TRBJ1-4	TRBV5-1	TRBD1	NA	TGCGCCAGCGGCTTGGTAGGGGGCGCAGGAGAAAAACTGTTTTTT	CASGLVGGAGEKLFF
TRBJ1-3	TRBV28	NA	once	TGTGCCAGCAGCCCACCTGGGGGGGCTGCTGGAAACACCATATATTTT	CASSPPGGAAGNTIYF
TRBJ2-1	TRBV5-1	TRBD2	few	TGCGCCAGCAGCTTCGGCCGCCCCGTGGGCGGGAGAAGAGGTGAGCAGTTCTTC	CASSFGRPVGGRRGEQFF
TRBJ1-1	TRBV5-1	TRBD1	few	TGCGCCAGCAGCTTTGTCCGGGACAGGGGCTCCTTGAACACTGAAGCTTTCTTT	CASSFVRDRGSLNTEAFF
TRBJ2-1	TRBV4-3	TRBD1	NA	TGCGCCAGCAGCCAAATACAGGGGAGAAGCTCCTACAATGAGCAGTTCTTC	CASSQIQGRSSYNEQFF
TRBJ1-4	TRBV27	NA	once	TGTGCCAGCTCGAGGGGGACTAATGAAAAACTGTTTTTT	CASSRGTNEKLFF
TRBJ2-1	TRBV6-6	NA	NA	TGTGCCAGCAGTTATTGGCGGTCACTCGACAATGAGCAGTTCTTC	CASSYWRSLDNEQFF
TRBJ1-2	TRBV6-1	TRBD1	NA	TGTGCCAGCAGGGACAGGGCTAGCTATGGCTACACCTTC	CASRDRASYGYTF
TRBJ2-2	TRBV4-2	NA	NA	TGTGCCAGCAGCCAAGGTTTGGGCGAGAACACCGGGGAGCTGTTTTTT	CASSQGLGENTGELFF
TRBJ1-1	TRBV28	NA	NA	TGTGCCAGCAGTTTATTCGGGAGGGCGGTGAACACTGAAGCTTTCTTT	CASSLFGRAVNTEAFF
TRBJ2-7	TRBV5-1	TRBD2	NA	TGCGCCAGCAGCGCAGAGGGACTAGCGGAATCCTACGAGCAGTACTTC	CASSAEGLAESYEQYF
TRBJ1-5	TRBV6-5	NA	NA	TGTGCCAGCAGTTACGTACGGGAGGGTCAGCCCCAGCATTTT	CASSYVREGQPQHF
TRBJ2-5	TRBV5-1	TRBD2	few	TGCGCCAGCGGGCGGGGATCACTAGCGGGAGCAGAGACCCAGTACTTC	CASGRGSLAGAETQYF
TRBJ1-5	TRBV5-1	NA	NA	TGCGCCAGCAGCTTGGCTGGGGGGAATCAGCCCCAGCATTTT	CASSLAGGNQPQHF
TRBJ2-7	TRBV4-1	NA	NA	TGCGCCAGCAGCCAAGATCCGGCAGCGGAGGTCTACGAGCAGTACTTC	CASSQDPAAEVYEQYF
TRBJ2-7	TRBV9	TRBD2	NA	TGTGCCAGCAGCGTAGCTACTAAGGCGGGAGCCTACGAGCAGTACTTC	CASSVATKAGAYEQYF
TRBJ2-1	TRBV28	NA	NA	TGTGCCAGCAGTTCTGGAGGGCCCTCGAATGAGCAGTTCTTC	CASSSGGPSNEQFF
TRBJ2-7	TRBV28	NA	NA	TGTGCCAGCAGTTTAGGAGTGTCCTACGAGCAGTACTTC	CASSLGVSYEQYF
TRBJ1-4	TRBV6-6	NA	NA	TGTGCCAGCAACCATCCGGGAGCAACTAATGAAAAACTGTTTTTT	CASNHPGATNEKLFF
TRBJ1-3	TRBV9	NA	few	TGTGCCAGCAGCCTCGACAGGGGAAACACCATATATTTT	CASSLDRGNTIYF
TRBJ1-1	TRBV6-4	NA	few	TGTGCCAGCACGGGGGGCACTGAAGCTTTCTTT	CASTGGTEAFF
TRBJ1-1	TRBV4-1	NA	NA	TGCGCCAGCAGCCATTTTGGAAGAGGCACTGAAGCTTTCTTT	CASSHFGRGTEAFF
TRBJ2-7	TRBV6-6	TRBD1	once	TGTGCATCAGGGGGCAGCTCCTACGAGCAGTACTTC	CASGGSSYEQYF
TRBJ2-3	TRBV7-8	NA	NA	TGTGCCAGCAGCTTAGGGGCAAGCACAGATACGCAGTATTTT	CASSLGASTDTQYF
TRBJ1-2	TRBV13	NA	once	TGTGCCAGCAGCTTACTCCGAGTAGCTGGCTACACCTTC	CASSLLRVAGYTF
TRBJ2-7	TRBV5-4	NA	NA	TGTGCCAGCAGCTTTCCTGGCCGGGACAAACCCTACGAGCAGTACTTC	CASSFPGRDKPYEQYF
TRBJ2-3	TRBV6-1	TRBD2	once	TGTGCCAGCAGTGAGGACCGACTAGCGATAGATACGCAGTATTTT	CASSEDRLAIDTQYF
TRBJ1-4	TRBV4-1	NA	once	TGCGCCAGCAGCCTGAGCGATAGAAGGGAGGAAAAACTGTTTTTT	CASSLSDRREEKLFF